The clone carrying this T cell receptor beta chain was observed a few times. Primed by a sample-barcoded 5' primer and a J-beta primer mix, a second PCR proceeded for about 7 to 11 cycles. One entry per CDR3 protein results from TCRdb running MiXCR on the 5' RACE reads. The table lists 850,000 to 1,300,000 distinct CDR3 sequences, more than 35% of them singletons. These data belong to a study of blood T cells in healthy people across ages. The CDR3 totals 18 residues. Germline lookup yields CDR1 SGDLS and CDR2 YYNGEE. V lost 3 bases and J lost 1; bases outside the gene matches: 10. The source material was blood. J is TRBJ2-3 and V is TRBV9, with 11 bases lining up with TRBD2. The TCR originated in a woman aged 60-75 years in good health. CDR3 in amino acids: CASSDSPLAGGGTDTQYF. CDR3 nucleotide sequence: TGTGCCAGCAGCGACAGCCCCCTAGCGGGAGGAGGCACAGATACGCAGTATTTT.